This T cell receptor (beta chain) derives from a study of regulatory and conventional T cells in RAG deficiency. V shed 5 bases and J shed 2 bases, with 16 bases lying between them. The CDR3 sequence is 14 residues long. Germline V gene sequence: CDR1 GTSNPN, CDR2 SVGIG (reference sequence). Assay: immunoSEQ multiplex PCR; the TCRdb copy retains only in-frame clones and omits some. The sample contains about 46,000 clones, 70% to 90% of which appear only once. Blood CD4+ CD25-low CD127-high conventional T cells supplied the genomic DNA template. These data were likewise used in another study, on regulatory T cells. From that second work: Primers: 52 TRBV forward and 13 TRBJ reverse.

Material for sequencing was CD4+ effector T cells sorted from blood. The chain couples TRBV30 to TRBJ2-7; D unresolved. The sequence came from a human donor in good health. CDR3 protein: CAWGTAGMTYEQYF. The CDR3 bases are TGTGCCTGGGGCACGGCAGGCATGACCTACGAGCAGTACTTC.